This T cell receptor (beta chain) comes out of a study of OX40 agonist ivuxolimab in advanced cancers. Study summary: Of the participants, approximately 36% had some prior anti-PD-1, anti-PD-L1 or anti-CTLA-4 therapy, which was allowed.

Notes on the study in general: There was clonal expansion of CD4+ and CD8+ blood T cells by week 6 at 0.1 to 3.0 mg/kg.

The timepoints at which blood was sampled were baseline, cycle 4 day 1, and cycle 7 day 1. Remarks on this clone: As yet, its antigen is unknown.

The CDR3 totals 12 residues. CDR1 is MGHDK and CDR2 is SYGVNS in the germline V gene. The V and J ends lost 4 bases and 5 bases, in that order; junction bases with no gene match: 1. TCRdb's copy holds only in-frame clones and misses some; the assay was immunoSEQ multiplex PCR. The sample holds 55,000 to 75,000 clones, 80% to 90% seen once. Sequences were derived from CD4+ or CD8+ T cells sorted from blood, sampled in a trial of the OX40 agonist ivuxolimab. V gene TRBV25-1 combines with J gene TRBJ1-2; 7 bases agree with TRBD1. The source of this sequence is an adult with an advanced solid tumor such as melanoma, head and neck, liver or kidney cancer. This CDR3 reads CASSGTGYGYTF. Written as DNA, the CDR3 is TGTGCCAGCAGTGGGACAGGTTATGGCTACACCTTC.